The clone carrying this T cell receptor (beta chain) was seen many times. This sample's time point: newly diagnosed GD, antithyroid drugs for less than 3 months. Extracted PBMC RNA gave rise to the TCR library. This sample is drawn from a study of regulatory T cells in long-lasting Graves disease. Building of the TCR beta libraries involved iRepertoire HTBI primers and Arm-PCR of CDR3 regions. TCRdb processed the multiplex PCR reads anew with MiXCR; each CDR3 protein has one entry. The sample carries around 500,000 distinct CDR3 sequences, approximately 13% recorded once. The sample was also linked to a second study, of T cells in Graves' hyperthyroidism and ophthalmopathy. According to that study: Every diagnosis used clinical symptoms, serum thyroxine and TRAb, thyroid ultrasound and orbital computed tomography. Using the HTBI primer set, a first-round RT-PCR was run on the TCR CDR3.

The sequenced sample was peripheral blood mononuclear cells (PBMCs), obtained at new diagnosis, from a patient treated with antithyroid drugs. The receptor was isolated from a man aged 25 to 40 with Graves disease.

CDR3 nucleotides: TGCAGTGCTAGCCCGAGACAGGGGGCTATAAACGAGCAGTACTTC. It translates to CSASPRQGAINEQYF. The chain employs TRBV20-1 and TRBJ2-7; 10 bases are shared with TRBD1. With V trimmed by 3 bases and J by 5 bases, 10 bases remained unmatched. The CDR3 totals 15 residues. The germline V gene encodes CDR1 DFQATT and CDR2 SNEGSKA (reference sequence).